The present T cell receptor (beta chain) was sequenced within a study of T cell responses to AZD1222 COVID-19 vaccine (dated by TCRdb to 2020 to 2023). Broadly, across the study: AZD1222 recipients with second doses at about 4 weeks or about 12 weeks were pooled, because spike-specific TCR depth and breadth did not differ between schedules. A total of 230 to 250 trial participants underwent TCR sequencing, of whom roughly 210 had received two doses of AZD1222 and around 25 had received two doses of the MenACWY control vaccine. Trial participants were enrolled by age into subgroups of 18-55, 56-69 and 70-plus years, and about 150, 27 and 61 TCR-sequenced participants, respectively, were included in these subgroups.

Comment on this clone: Its recognized antigen is unknown. Base qualities were left out, and no much larger clone turns up one base away.

Taken with the paper, the label for time point translates to: baseline before first vaccination. The vaccinee samples were drawn from two UK trials, COV001 and COV002, one of which was a single-blind randomized controlled phase 2/3 trial testing AZD1222 (ChAdOx1 nCoV-19) in healthy adults. Trial participant PBMC samples were collected at day 0 and day 28 after the second dose for TCRbeta chain sequencing. The CDR3 regions of human TCRbeta chains were subjected to immunosequencing. The paper's data handling went like this. Repertoire TCRs were matched against a reference library of SARS-CoV-2-specific TCRs generated with the MIRA antigen-specificity platform. Breadth was defined as the fraction of unique TCRs that were SARS-CoV-2-associated. Depth was defined as the fraction of total T cells that were SARS-CoV-2-associated. Each spike-specific TCR was assigned to its reactive spike region and to a CD4 or CD8 class using the MIRA data. Log10-transformed breadth and depth values were compared by one-way ANOVA with Sidak's multiple comparisons tests. TCRdb provides this immuneACCESS table in a form limited to in-frame rearrangements. Some clones are lacking; in checked studies, under half of them reflect an unresolved V gene, and why the rest are absent is not known. For V, J and clone size, that table is used; D and trimming come from the DNA. This sample comprises 100,000 or so clones, 85% to 90% of them detected only once. The top ten clonotypes cover around 12% of the sample.

Study-wide findings and limitations: A significant rise in spike-specific TCR breadth and depth was observed after two AZD1222 doses relative to day 0 and relative to MenACWY recipients. Epitopes outside the regions mutated in the B.1.351 and B.1.1.7 variants were reportedly recognized by nearly half of the unique spike-specific TCRs. Vaccine-associated CD4 TCRs spanned the whole spike protein, with dominant responses in regions 160-218 and 743-854. Participants were mostly white British, with more females than males. The authors suggested clonal diversity may have been underestimated. Conclusions about previously exposed vaccinees are limited, since just five or six AZD1222 recipients were seropositive for SARS-CoV-2 at baseline. The 56-69-year group was small, and its depth increase did not reach significance, likely because of low power. Because no day 14 peak-response samples were available, the repertoires could be characterized only after the peak T cell response.

The receptor comes from an adult in good health. The sequencing used peripheral blood, collected on day 0 of AZD1222 vaccination.

The CDR3 loop reads CAWSVPRTGGLQETQYF. The nucleotide sequence is given as TGTGCCTGGAGTGTACCCAGGACAGGGGGGCTCCAAGAGACCCAGTACTTC. The chain couples TRBV30 to TRBJ2-5; the junction holds 10 bases that match TRBD1. The CDR3 starts with the cysteine, ends with the phenylalanine, and has 17 residues. Kept here is only the CDR3 DNA, which spans 51 bases and is read in frame from base 1. CDR1 and CDR2 (GTSNPN, SVGIG) derive from the germline V gene (reference sequence). Compared with germline, V lacks 0 bases and J lacks 1 base; bases without a gene match: 8.